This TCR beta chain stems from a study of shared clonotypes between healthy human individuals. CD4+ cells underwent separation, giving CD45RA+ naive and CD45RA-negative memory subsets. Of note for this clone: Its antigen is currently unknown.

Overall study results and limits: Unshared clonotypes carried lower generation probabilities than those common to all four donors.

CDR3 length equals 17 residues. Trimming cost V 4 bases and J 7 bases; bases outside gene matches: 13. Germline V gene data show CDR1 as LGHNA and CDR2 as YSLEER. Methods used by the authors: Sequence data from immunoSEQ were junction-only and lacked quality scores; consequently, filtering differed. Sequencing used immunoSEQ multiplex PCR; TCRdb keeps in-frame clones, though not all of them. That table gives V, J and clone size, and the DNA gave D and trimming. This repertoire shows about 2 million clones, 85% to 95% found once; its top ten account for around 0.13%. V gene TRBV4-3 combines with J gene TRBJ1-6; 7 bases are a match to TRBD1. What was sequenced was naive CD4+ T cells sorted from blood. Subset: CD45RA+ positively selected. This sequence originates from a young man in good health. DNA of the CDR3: TGCGCCAGCAGCCTCTTTCCACAGGGGAAGTTGAATTCACCCCTCCACTTT. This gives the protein CASSLFPQGKLNSPLHF.